This TCR beta chain stems from a study of naive and memory T cell subsets. The study's findings and limits: Clonotypes here are unpaired alpha or beta chain sequences. TCR counts from RNA may reflect activation-linked expression changes.

Both TRBC1 and TRBC2 were covered by a beta constant-region primer of two equimolar oligonucleotides. Ligated cDNA was amplified by four rounds of PCR with nested alpha and beta constant-region primers and SP2. TCRdb analysed the UMI-ligation and nested PCR reads with MiXCR anew, one entry per CDR3 protein. The sample records around 90,000 distinct CDR3 sequences, 6% to 7.5% being singletons. The V and J ends lost 7 bases and 7 bases respectively, with 19 bases between them. This CDR3 is 15 amino acids long. The germline gives CDR1 LNHDA, CDR2 SQIVND (reference sequence). The sample holds a few counts of this clonotype. Its antigen is not known. Four subsets defined by CD45RA and CD27 were sorted after CD3, CD4, CD8 and live/dead staining.

The TCR originated in a human donor in good health. The J gene is TRBJ2-2, the V gene TRBV19, with a possible D match to TRBD1 (6 bases). Material: central memory CD4+ T cells from blood. The CDR3 coding sequence is TGTGCCAGTATGGAGACACAGGGTTATGTCGGGGAGCTGTTTTTT. Protein sequence: CASMETQGYVGELFF.